This TCR beta chain was observed in a study of beta chain features in type 1 diabetes. In its sample, this clone was seen a few times. Every bit of the isolated RNA underwent reverse transcription, so sequencing read expressed TCRB transcripts. Using immunoSEQ multiplex PCR, the repertoire was profiled, and TCRdb retains in-frame clones only, with some absent. This repertoire shows some 500,000 clones, about 10% found once; its top ten account for about 0.045%. Germline V gene sequence: CDR1 MGHDK, CDR2 SYGVNS. V dropped 3 bases and J dropped 7; count of bases not matched to a gene: 7. CDR3 length: 15 amino acids.

The chain employs TRBV25-1 and TRBJ1-1; 11 bases are shared with TRBD1. The origin of this receptor is a woman between 18 and 29 years old in good health. Material for sequencing was naive CD4+ T cells from blood. The CDR3, as DNA: TGTGCCAGCAGTGACCCCGGACAGGGGGCGAATGAAGCTTTCTTT. This translates into CASSDPGQGANEAFF.